This TCR beta chain was obtained from a study of beta chain features in type 1 diabetes. Study summary: On cell yields, gender and age, patients and healthy donors were similar. Examination covered around 98 million sorted cells spanning all samples.

Regarding this clone: Its specificity is unknown.

The authors reverse transcribed all of the isolated RNA, so sequencing captured expressed TCRB transcripts. Generated by immunoSEQ multiplex PCR, the TCRdb table keeps only in-frame clones and is missing some. The sample gives around 99,000 clones, approximately 37% of which show up once; over 0.05% is in the top ten. V trimming: 5 bases; J trimming: 2 bases; junction bases outside the gene matches: 8. Germline assignment: CDR1 LNHDA and CDR2 SQIVND (reference sequence). The CDR3 loop spans 15 amino acids. General observations from the study: A definitive answer on HLA type influencing TCRB rearrangement was not reached here. The naive, central memory and Treg TCRB repertoires showed an apparent similarity that was greater among patients than among healthy donors.

This TCR came from a woman aged 18-30 years in good health. This sequence joins TRBV19 and TRBJ2-5; 7 bases line up with TRBD1. Sequencing was carried out using stem cell memory CD4+ T cells from blood. The CDR3 region is CASSSGTVRQETQYF. CDR3 DNA: TGTGCCAGTAGTTCCGGGACAGTCAGGCAAGAGACCCAGTACTTC.